The 8 T cell receptor beta chains below all came from one sample that was sequenced in a study of blood T cell repertoires in COVID-19. Some clones are missing from TCRdb's copy, which holds only in-frame ones; the method was immunoSEQ multiplex PCR. The table shows approximately 190,000 clones, with about 88% occurring only once. Sequenced: peripheral blood. Every receptor here comes from a woman in her thirties or forties who had recovered from COVID-19.

The chain carries TRBV12-1 and TRBJ2-7; the DNA was not compared with TRBD1, the D call given in the table. TRBV12-1 is classified as a pseudogene. The CDR3 runs to 15 residues. This chain's CDR3 is CASGNRDRVLYEQYF. Here the CDR3 DNA reads TGTGCCAGCGGGAACCGGGACAGGGTTTTGTACGAGCAGTACTTC.

The V call is TRBV7-2, the J call TRBJ2-5; 13 nucleotides agree with TRBD2. The germline V gene has CDR1 SGHTA and CDR2 FQGNSA. This CDR3 is built from 15 residues. Trimming removed 5 bases from V and 2 bases from J; junction bases left unmatched: 2. The CDR3 DNA is TGTGCCAGCAGCCGGGGACTAGCGGGGCAAGAGACCCAGTACTTC. Translation: CASSRGLAGQETQYF.

The genes are TRBV29-1 and TRBJ2-1; maybe TRBD2 (5 bases). V lost 1 base and J lost 6, with 13 bases in between. The CDR3 is made up of 14 amino acids. In germline, CDR1 is SQVTM, CDR2 ANQGSEA. In nucleotides, the CDR3 is TGCAGCGTTGAAGTGATCAGCGGCCCCAATGAGCAGTTCTTC. It is translated as CSVEVISGPNEQFF.

Only one count was recorded for this clone. The V call is TRBV19, the J call TRBJ1-1, with a possible D match to TRBD1 (5 bases). The V end was cut by 2 bases, the J end by 4 bases, with 20 bases between. The germline V gene has CDR1 LNHDA and CDR2 SQIVND (reference sequence). The CDR3 sequence is 17 residues long. CDR3 sequence: CASSILVGQRGSTEAFF. The CDR3 DNA sequence: TGTGCCAGTAGTATATTAGTAGGGCAGCGGGGGAGCACTGAAGCTTTCTTT. Full variable domain (missing parts from reference TRBV19 and TRBJ1-1): DGGITQSPKYLFRKEGQNVTLSCEQNLNHDAMYWYRQDPGQGLRLIYYSQIVNDFQKGDIAEGYSVSREKKESFPLTVTSAQKNPTAFYLCASSILVGQRGSTEAFFGQGTRLTVV.

The rearrangement uses TRBV19 and TRBJ2-1; D may be TRBD2 (6 bases). V was trimmed by 3 bases and J by 0 bases, leaving 9 bases between them. Germline CDR1 LNHDA, CDR2 SQIVND (reference sequence). This CDR3 is 15 amino acids long. This CDR3 is CASSITSSSYNEQFF. The CDR3 region has the DNA TGTGCCAGTAGTATCACTAGCAGCTCCTACAATGAGCAGTTCTTC.

In DNA, the CDR3 is TGTGCCAGCAGACCGGGACAACAGTGGACAGATACGCAGTATTTT. Protein product: CASRPGQQWTDTQYF. The rearrangement uses TRBV2 and TRBJ2-3; D is perhaps TRBD1 (6 bases). The CDR3 has 15 amino acids. The V gene lost 6 bases and the J gene lost 3 bases, with 16 bases spanning the gap. Germline lookup yields CDR1 SNHLY and CDR2 FYNNEI.

J is TRBJ2-6 and V is TRBV7-6; the D gene is possibly TRBD2 (5 bases). CDR3 size: 15 residues. The V and J ends lost 4 bases and 0 bases respectively, with 7 bases between them. Germline V gives CDR1 SGHVS, CDR2 FNYEAQ. CDR3 DNA sequence: TGTGCCAGCAGCTACGGGGACTCTGGGGCCAACGTCCTGACTTTC. Its protein is CASSYGDSGANVLTF.

This chain connects TRBV29-1 to TRBJ1-5; possible D gene TRBD1, 6 bases. V was clipped by 7 bases and J by 12 bases, with 16 bases between them. Germline V gene data show CDR1 as SQVTM and CDR2 as ANQGSEA. The CDR3 is 11 amino acids. The CDR3 is CSAGAQGHQHF. As DNA, the CDR3 is TGCAGCGCCGGGGCCCAGGGACACCAGCATTTT.